Listed below are T cell receptor beta chains from one sample, sequenced in a study of blood T cell repertoires in COVID-19. TCRdb keeps only in-frame clones here, not all; method: immunoSEQ multiplex PCR. The repertoire consists of more than 300,000 clones, with around 83% occurring once and the leading ten covering 5% to 5.5%. Material for sequencing was PBMCs or T cells enriched from blood (not recorded which). The receptors shown here come from a woman aged 45-60 years who had recovered from COVID-19. Both conserved end residues are part of each CDR3. Fields, in order: D gene, J gene, clone size, V gene, CDR3 protein, CDR3 DNA. A D gene is named only where the DNA matches it firmly. Clone size is shown for a subset of rows, as once, few, many or a class of expanded clone.

d_call: .
j_call: TRBJ1-4
clone_size: .
v_call: TRBV27
cdr3_aa: CASSFWQGNEKLFF
cdr3_nt: TGTGCCAGCAGTTTCTGGCAGGGAAATGAAAAACTGTTTTTT

d_call: TRBD1
j_call: TRBJ1-4
clone_size: few
v_call: TRBV7-2
cdr3_aa: CASRRQGSATNEKLFF
cdr3_nt: TGTGCCAGCAGGAGACAGGGTTCTGCAACTAATGAAAAACTGTTTTTT

d_call: .
j_call: TRBJ1-1
clone_size: .
v_call: TRBV7-6
cdr3_aa: CASSLSRGSNEAFF
cdr3_nt: TGTGCCAGCAGCTTATCCAGGGGATCTAACGAAGCTTTCTTT

d_call: .
j_call: TRBJ1-2
clone_size: .
v_call: TRBV7-2
cdr3_aa: CASSPNSGSNYGYTF
cdr3_nt: TGTGCCAGCAGCCCAAACAGCGGGTCTAACTATGGCTACACCTTC

d_call: TRBD1
j_call: TRBJ1-2
clone_size: few
v_call: TRBV4-3
cdr3_aa: CASSQGGTDLYGYTF
cdr3_nt: TGCGCCAGCAGCCAAGGGGGGACAGACCTCTATGGCTACACCTTC

d_call: TRBD1
j_call: TRBJ1-6
clone_size: few
v_call: TRBV2
cdr3_aa: CASSEARDRGQTFYSSPLHF
cdr3_nt: TGTGCCAGCAGTGAAGCGCGGGACAGGGGACAGACCTTTTACAGTTCACCCCTCCACTTT

d_call: .
j_call: TRBJ2-1
clone_size: few
v_call: TRBV29-1
cdr3_aa: CSVEEREQFF
cdr3_nt: TGCAGCGTTGAAGAGAGGGAGCAGTTCTTC

d_call: .
j_call: TRBJ2-3
clone_size: .
v_call: TRBV19
cdr3_aa: CASSWTVRTDTQYF
cdr3_nt: TGTGCCAGTAGTTGGACAGTTCGAACAGATACGCAATATTTT

d_call: TRBD1
j_call: TRBJ1-2
clone_size: .
v_call: TRBV29-1
cdr3_aa: CSGGQGENGYTF
cdr3_nt: TGCAGCGGAGGACAGGGGGAAAATGGCTACACCTTC

d_call: .
j_call: TRBJ1-1
clone_size: few
v_call: TRBV9
cdr3_aa: CASSVGLLATEAFF
cdr3_nt: TGTGCCAGCAGCGTGGGACTTCTAGCCACTGAAGCTTTCTTT

d_call: TRBD1
j_call: TRBJ1-2
clone_size: .
v_call: TRBV19
cdr3_aa: CASKTGTGVFARGGYTF
cdr3_nt: TGTGCCAGTAAGACCGGGACAGGGGTTTTCGCAAGAGGTGGCTACACCTTC

d_call: .
j_call: TRBJ2-3
clone_size: .
v_call: TRBV7-2
cdr3_aa: CASSLVRQNTDTQYF
cdr3_nt: TGTGCCAGCAGCTTAGTTCGACAGAACACAGATACGCAGTATTTT

d_call: TRBD2
j_call: TRBJ2-4
clone_size: .
v_call: TRBV4-3
cdr3_aa: CASSRGTTENIQYF
cdr3_nt: TGCGCCAGCAGCCGCGGGACTACGGAAAACATTCAGTACTTC

d_call: .
j_call: TRBJ1-6
clone_size: few
v_call: TRBV6-6
cdr3_aa: CASSFPASPSPLHF
cdr3_nt: TGTGCCAGCAGTTTTCCCGCGAGCCCTTCACCCCTCCACTTT

d_call: .
j_call: TRBJ1-1
clone_size: .
v_call: TRBV29-1
cdr3_aa: CSVGRVLNTEAFF
cdr3_nt: TGCAGCGTAGGGAGGGTGTTGAACACTGAAGCTTTCTTT

d_call: .
j_call: TRBJ2-1
clone_size: .
v_call: TRBV5-1
cdr3_aa: CASSLDRVGQFF
cdr3_nt: TGCGCCAGCAGCTTGGACAGGGTCGGACAGTTCTTC

d_call: TRBD1
j_call: TRBJ1-2
clone_size: .
v_call: TRBV11-2
cdr3_aa: CASSSQRTGGQGYTF
cdr3_nt: TGTGCCAGCAGCTCACAAAGGACAGGGGGACAGGGCTACACCTTC

d_call: TRBD1
j_call: TRBJ1-5
clone_size: once
v_call: TRBV18
cdr3_aa: CASSGDSYNQPQHF
cdr3_nt: TGTGCCAGCTCAGGGGACAGCTACAATCAGCCCCAGCATTTT

d_call: .
j_call: TRBJ2-3
clone_size: .
v_call: TRBV9
cdr3_aa: CASSGARGLPRTDTQYF
cdr3_nt: TGTGCCAGCAGCGGGGCCCGGGGACTCCCGAGGACAGATACGCAGTATTTT

d_call: .
j_call: TRBJ2-1
clone_size: .
v_call: TRBV5-1
cdr3_aa: CASSLGGGGSREQFF
cdr3_nt: TGCGCCAGCAGCTTGGGGGGTGGAGGGTCGAGGGAGCAGTTCTTC

d_call: .
j_call: TRBJ1-4
clone_size: .
v_call: TRBV30
cdr3_aa: CAWGRRRLSTNEKLFF
cdr3_nt: TGTGCCTGGGGACGGAGGAGGCTCTCGACTAATGAAAAACTGTTTTTT

d_call: .
j_call: TRBJ1-4
clone_size: .
v_call: TRBV5-1
cdr3_aa: CASSSTLLNVATNEKLFF
cdr3_nt: TGCGCCAGCAGCTCAACCTTACTAAATGTTGCAACTAATGAAAAACTGTTTTTT

d_call: TRBD1
j_call: TRBJ1-6
clone_size: once
v_call: TRBV6-5
cdr3_aa: CASSYSRDSNSPLHF
cdr3_nt: TGTGCCAGCAGTTACTCTCGGGACAGCAATTCACCCCTCCACTTT

d_call: .
j_call: TRBJ1-2
clone_size: .
v_call: TRBV30
cdr3_aa: CGTGANYGYTF
cdr3_nt: TGTGGGACGGGAGCTAACTATGGCTACACCTTC

d_call: .
j_call: TRBJ1-1
clone_size: .
v_call: TRBV4-3
cdr3_aa: CAPSGRGAPEAFF
cdr3_nt: TGCGCCCCCAGCGGGCGGGGGGCACCTGAAGCTTTCTTT

d_call: TRBD1
j_call: TRBJ1-1
clone_size: .
v_call: TRBV6-5
cdr3_aa: CASTRTGGVEAFF
cdr3_nt: TGTGCCAGCACCAGGACAGGGGGTGTTGAAGCTTTCTTT

d_call: .
j_call: TRBJ1-2
clone_size: .
v_call: TRBV19
cdr3_aa: CASSIDGGTYGYTF
cdr3_nt: TGTGCCAGTAGTATAGATGGGGGGACCTATGGCTACACCTTC